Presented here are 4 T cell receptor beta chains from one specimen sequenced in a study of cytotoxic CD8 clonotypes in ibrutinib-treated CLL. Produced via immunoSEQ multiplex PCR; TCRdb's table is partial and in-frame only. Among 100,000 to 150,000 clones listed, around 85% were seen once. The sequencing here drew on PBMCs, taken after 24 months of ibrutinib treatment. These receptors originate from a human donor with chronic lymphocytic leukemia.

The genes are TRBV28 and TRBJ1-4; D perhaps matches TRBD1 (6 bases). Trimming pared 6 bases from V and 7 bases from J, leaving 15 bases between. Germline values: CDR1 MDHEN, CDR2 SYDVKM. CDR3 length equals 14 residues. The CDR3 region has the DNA TGTGCCAGCAGCACCACAGGGCTTACTGAAAAACTGTTTTTT. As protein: CASSTTGLTEKLFF.

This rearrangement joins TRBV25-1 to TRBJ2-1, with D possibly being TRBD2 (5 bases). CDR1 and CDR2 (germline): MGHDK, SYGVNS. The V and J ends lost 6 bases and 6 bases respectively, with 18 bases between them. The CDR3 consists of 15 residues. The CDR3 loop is CASSSYGESVNEQFF. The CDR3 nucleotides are TGTGCCAGCAGCTCCTACGGGGAGTCGGTCAATGAGCAGTTCTTC.

The CDR3 bases are TGTGCCAGCAGCCGCCAGTCGGGACAGGGTCTTTTGGAAGCTTTCTTT. Amino acid sequence: CASSRQSGQGLLEAFF. V gene TRBV7-9 combines with J gene TRBJ1-1; 9 bases are a match to TRBD1. CDR1 is SEHNR and CDR2 is FQNEAQ in the germline V gene (reference sequence). Germline trimming cut 5 bases from V and 8 bases from J; bases unmatched to any gene: 15. The CDR3 has 16 amino acids.

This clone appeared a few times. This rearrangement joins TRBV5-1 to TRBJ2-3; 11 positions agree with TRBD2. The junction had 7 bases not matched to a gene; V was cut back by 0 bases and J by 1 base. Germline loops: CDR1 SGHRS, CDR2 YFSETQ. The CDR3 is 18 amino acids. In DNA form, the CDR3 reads TGCGCCAGCAGCTTGGGCTTACTAGCGGGAGTTGGCACAGATACGCAGTATTTT. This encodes CASSLGLLAGVGTDTQYF.